This T cell receptor (beta chain) was sequenced during a study of CD8+CD57+ T cells in acquired aplastic anemia. Study summary: Healthy donors gave about 10.8 million reads on average for CD4+ cells. Findings and caveats of the study: Patients and controls had in common some 30 CD8+ CDR3 sequences.

This clonotype was counted only a few times. Its antigen is unknown. TCR beta VDJ and CDR3 profiles were obtained from a genomic DNA template. A single record per CDR3 protein comes from TCRdb applying MiXCR to the reads. This sample yields about 220,000 distinct CDR3 sequences, of which 34% are seen a single time; roughly 1.1% belongs to the top ten. This CDR3 region has 16 residues. V lost 1 base, J lost 6 bases, and 6 bases stayed unmatched. This chain connects TRBV12-3 or TRBV12-4 to TRBJ1-6; TRBD1 agrees at 7 bases. The clonotype originates from a human donor in good health, serving as a control. What was sequenced was sorted CD4+, CD8+, or CD8+CD57+ T cells (not recorded which) from PBMCs. CDR3: CASSLGGDRPNSPLHF. The CDR3 DNA reads as TGTGCCAGCAGTTTAGGGGGGGACAGACCTAATTCACCCCTCCACTTT.